The 17 T cell receptor beta chains below come from one sample, sequenced in a study of OX40 agonist ivuxolimab in advanced cancers. Assay: immunoSEQ multiplex PCR; the TCRdb copy retains only in-frame clones and omits some. The data show tens of thousands of clones, around four fifths seen once. This material consisted of CD4+ or CD8+ T cells sorted from blood, taken in a trial of the OX40 agonist ivuxolimab. Receptor source: an adult with an advanced solid tumor such as melanoma, head and neck, liver or kidney cancer.

The V gene is TRBV9, the J gene TRBJ2-1; D perhaps matches TRBD2 (6 bases). Trimming took off 4 bases at V and 4 bases at J, with 24 bases between the two ends. Germline CDR1 SGDLS, CDR2 YYNGEE. The length of the CDR3 is 18 residues. The chain's CDR3 is CASSPPASGGVGYNEQFF. Written as DNA, the CDR3 is TGTGCCAGCAGCCCCCCCGCGTCCGGGGGAGTGGGTTACAATGAGCAGTTCTTC.

The chain combines TRBV28 with TRBJ1-6; D remains unclear. Trimming took off 3 bases at V and 6 bases at J, with 9 bases between the two ends. Germline V gives CDR1 MDHEN, CDR2 SYDVKM. There are 14 residues in the CDR3. The chain's CDR3 is CASSFWVSNSPLHF. The CDR3 DNA reads as TGTGCCAGCAGTTTCTGGGTCTCTAATTCACCCCTCCACTTT.

The sample holds one count of this clone. J is TRBJ2-2 and V is TRBV14, with 8 bases identical to TRBD1. The CDR3 totals 16 residues. J lost 3 bases, V lost 5 bases, and 8 bases had no gene match. Germline-derived CDR1 and CDR2 are SGHDN and FVKESK. CDR3 amino acids: CASSDRQGPYTGELFF. CDR3 DNA sequence: TGTGCCAGCAGCGATCGACAGGGGCCTTACACCGGGGAGCTGTTTTTT.

The chain uses TRBV6-5 and TRBJ2-5; maybe TRBD2 (5 bases). V lost 0 bases, J lost 6 bases, and 8 bases lay in between. The V gene's germline CDR1 is MNHEY and CDR2 SVGAGI. This CDR3 region has 13 residues. CDR3 DNA: TGTGCCAGCAGTTACTCGCAGACTAAGACCCAGTACTTC. It codes for CASSYSQTKTQYF.

The DNA for the CDR3 is TGTGCCAGCAGCCAGAACAATGAGCAGTTCTTC. It specifies CASSQNNEQFF. The chain uses TRBV7-3 and TRBJ2-1; D gene uncertain. Germline V gives CDR1 SGHTA, CDR2 FQGTGA. Trimming removed 5 bases from V and 5 bases from J, with 4 bases in between. The CDR3 sequence is 11 residues long.

This clone has more than one count but fewer than ten. CDR3 sequence (DNA): TGTGCCAGCAGCCCTTTTCCTAGGAGCGGGAGAGTGGACGAGCAGTACTTC. It codes for CASSPFPRSGRVDEQYF. The chain links TRBV7-2 to TRBJ2-7; 8 bases fit TRBD2. CDR1 is SGHTA and CDR2 is FQGNSA in the germline V gene. CDR3 length: 17 amino acids. The J segment lost 5 bases and the V segment lost 5 bases, leaving 17 bases of the junction unmatched.

The J gene is TRBJ2-3, the V gene TRBV9; 7 nucleotides line up with TRBD2. Per the germline V gene, CDR1 is SGDLS and CDR2 is YYNGEE. Trimming cost V 1 base and J 5 bases; bases outside gene matches: 7. The CDR3 covers 15 residues. The CDR3 bases are TGTGCCAGCAGCGTAAACGGGAGGTTTGAAGATACGCAGTATTTT. Protein sequence: CASSVNGRFEDTQYF.

The rearrangement uses TRBV25-1 and TRBJ2-7; tentatively, D is TRBD1 or TRBD2 (5 bases each). The V gene's germline CDR1 is MGHDK and CDR2 SYGVNS. The CDR3 spans 14 residues. Deletions cut 1 base from V and 6 bases from J, with 13 bases between. The CDR3 DNA reads TGTGCCAGCAGTGAATCGTGGGACGGCTGCGAGCAGTACTTC. Translation gives CASSESWDGCEQYF.

CDR3 bases: TGTGCCAGCAGCTTGGCGTGGGGGAGGGGGACCTACAATGAGCAGTTCTTC. This codes for CASSLAWGRGTYNEQFF. This chain connects TRBV5-6 to TRBJ2-1; TRBD2 is a possible D gene (7 bases). Germline V gives CDR1 SGHDT, CDR2 YYEEEE. The CDR3 spans 17 residues. Trimming cost V 0 bases and J 2 bases, with 15 bases left between them.

V usage is TRBV29-1 and J usage is TRBJ2-2; TRBD1 agrees at 10 bases. Germline V lookup: CDR1 SQVTM, CDR2 ANQGSEA. V lost 6 bases, J lost 4 bases, and 5 bases stayed unmatched. This CDR3 region has 14 residues. The CDR3, as DNA: TGCAGCGTCGGGGACAGGGGCTCCACCGGGGAGCTGTTTTTT. Amino acid sequence: CSVGDRGSTGELFF.

This sequence joins TRBV7-9 and TRBJ1-4; 7 positions match TRBD1. The CDR3 spans 14 residues. Germline trimming cut 6 bases from V and 6 bases from J; bases unmatched to any gene: 7. CDR1 and CDR2 (germline): SEHNR, FQNEAQ (reference sequence). CDR3 loop: CASSPSGGDEKLFF. CDR3 nucleotides: TGTGCCAGCAGTCCCTCAGGGGGGGATGAAAAACTGTTTTTT.

The chain has TRBV7-9 and TRBJ2-1; D is perhaps TRBD1 (5 bases). The CDR3 runs 17 residues. The germline CDR1 and CDR2 sequences are SEHNR and FQNEAQ (reference sequence). V shed 6 bases and J shed 3 bases, with 21 bases lying between them. The CDR3 DNA reads TGTGCCAGCAGACCTAACCAGGGAAGGCAAGACTACAATGAGCAGTTCTTC. As protein: CASRPNQGRQDYNEQFF.

The CDR3 here is CASSISGSGAYEQYF. For the CDR3, the DNA is TGTGCCAGCAGTATCTCGGGGAGCGGGGCCTACGAGCAGTACTTC. The rearrangement links TRBV28 to TRBJ2-7, with 7 bases matching TRBD2. Trimming at V came to 5 bases and at J to 2 bases, leaving 9 bases not matched to a gene. Germline values: CDR1 MDHEN, CDR2 SYDVKM. The CDR3 totals 15 residues. The whole variable domain, filled in from reference TRBV28 and TRBJ2-7, reads DVKVTQSSRYLVKRTGEKVFLECVQDMDHENMFWYRQDPGLGLRLIYFSYDVKMKEKGDIPEGYSVSREKKERFSLILESASTNQTSMYLCASSISGSGAYEQYFGPGTRLTVT.

In its sample, this clone ranks as medium-sized. The V and J genes are TRBV29-1 and TRBJ1-2; 7 bases map to TRBD1. Germline V gene sequence: CDR1 SQVTM, CDR2 ANQGSEA. The CDR3 is 14 amino acids. The V gene end was trimmed by 2 bases and the J gene end by 7 bases; junction bases not matched to a gene: 10. DNA of the CDR3: TGCAGCGTTGAACCTACAGGGGACCAGGCTGGCTACACCTTC. It specifies CSVEPTGDQAGYTF.

The V call is TRBV29-1, the J call TRBJ2-2, with D unclear. V gave up 7 bases and J gave up 5 bases, with 11 bases separating them. The CDR3 has 12 residues. Germline V CDR1 and CDR2: SQVTM, ANQGSEA. In DNA form, the CDR3 reads TGCAGCGCGGAAGAAGGGACCGGGGAGCTGTTTTTT. Protein product: CSAEEGTGELFF.

This clone was observed a few times. This chain connects TRBV28 to TRBJ1-2; 10 positions match TRBD1. This CDR3 is 16 amino acids long. Looked up from germline, CDR1 is MDHEN and CDR2 is SYDVKM. V lost 2 bases to trimming and J lost 4 bases; unmatched junction nucleotides: 7. CDR3 DNA: TGTGCCAGCAGTTTAGTAAGGACAGGGGGGGGCTATGGCTACACCTTC. Protein: CASSLVRTGGGYGYTF.

The chain couples TRBV9 to TRBJ2-2; 10 bases align to TRBD2. Germline V lookup: CDR1 SGDLS, CDR2 YYNGEE. With 0 bases clipped from V and 11 bases from J, the junction kept 10 bases outside the gene matches. There are 16 residues in the CDR3. CDR3 nucleotide sequence: TGTGCCAGCAGCGTAGGGGCCAGCGGGAGGGCCAGTGAGCTGTTTTTT. It is translated as CASSVGASGRASELFF.